This T cell receptor beta chain comes out of a study of blood T cell repertoires in COVID-19. CDR1 and CDR2 (germline): MNHEY, SMNVEV (reference sequence). The CDR3 runs 15 residues. Trimming removed 4 bases from V and 2 bases from J, with 12 bases in between. The assay was immunoSEQ multiplex PCR, and TCRdb's table has in-frame clones only and misses some. Among a few hundred thousand clones, 80% to 90% were seen once, and the ten largest hold 10%. Sequencing was performed on PBMCs or T cells enriched from blood (not recorded which). The clonotype originates from a man between 18 and 29 years old with acute COVID-19. This rearrangement joins TRBV27 to TRBJ2-1, with D perhaps matching TRBD1 (6 bases). The CDR3 sequence: CASSWAQGTYNEQFF. The CDR3 coding sequence is TGTGCCAGCAGTTGGGCACAGGGAACCTACAATGAGCAGTTCTTC.